The rows below give T cell receptor beta chains drawn from one sample of a study of T cells in Graves' hyperthyroidism and ophthalmopathy. TCRdb called the multiplex PCR reads again in MiXCR, with one record for every CDR3 protein. The sample gives roughly 100,000 distinct CDR3 sequences, around 50% of which show up once; 26% is in the top ten. Sample: blood. These receptors all stem from a man between 40 and 49 years old with Graves' hyperthyroidism. The CDR3 runs from the conserved cysteine through the conserved F or W. The order of the fields is V gene, J gene, clone size, D gene, CDR3 protein, CDR3 DNA. A D gene is named only where the DNA matches it firmly. Some rows have no size entry. The others give once, few or many, or a class for an expanded clone.

>TRBV5-1|TRBJ2-7|many|.
CASSPTVLYEQYF
TGCGCCAGCAGCCCGACAGTTCTCTACGAGCAGTACTTC
>TRBV5-1|TRBJ1-3|many|TRBD1
CASSLGQGGGNTIYF
TGCGCCAGCAGCTTAGGACAGGGCGGAGGAAACACCATATATTTT
>TRBV12-3/TRBV12-4|TRBJ1-1|many|.
CASSWEQGRNTEAFF
TGTGCCAGCAGTTGGGAACAGGGCCGGAACACTGAAGCTTTCTTT
>TRBV20-1|TRBJ2-2|.|.
CSVPPSVDTGEPFF
TGCAGTGTCCCCCCTAGCGTCGACACCGGGGAGCCGTTTTTT
>TRBV12-3/TRBV12-4|TRBJ2-4|many|.
CASSLSSWGNIQYF
TGTGCCAGCAGTTTAAGTTCATGGGGAAACATTCAGTACTTC
>TRBV7-3|TRBJ2-1|many|.
CASSSIPYSLYNEQFF
TGTGCCAGCAGCTCTATCCCCTATAGCCTCTACAATGAGCAGTTCTTC
>TRBV20-1|TRBJ2-6|.|.
CSAGGRTEAF
TGCAGTGCGGGGGGAAGGACTGAAGCTTTC
>TRBV24-1|TRBJ1-1|once|TRBD1
CATRLRTGPLSF
TGTGCCACCAGGTTGCGGACAGGGCCCCTAAGCTTT
>TRBV7-8|TRBJ2-1|.|TRBD2
CASSPHSGGAIDTQFF
TGTGCCAGCAGCCCCCATAGCGGGGGGGCCATAGATACGCAGTTCTTC
>TRBV7-9|TRBJ2-7|many|TRBD1
CASGTGSKYEQYF
TGTGCCAGCGGGACAGGTTCCAAATACGAGCAGTACTTC
>TRBV7-3|TRBJ2-3|many|.
CASSLTGDTQYF
TGTGCCAGCAGCCTAACAGGAGATACGCAGTATTTT
>TRBV9|TRBJ1-1|many|.
CASSPHTEAFF
TGTGCCAGCAGCCCGCACACTGAAGCTTTCTTT
>TRBV24-1|TRBJ2-1|.|TRBD1
CATSKRQGWNEQFF
TGTGCCACCAGTAAGAGACAGGGGTGGAATGAGCAGTTCTTC
>TRBV6-5|TRBJ2-2|few|.
CASSYPPGPPSNTGELFF
TGTGCCAGCAGTTACCCCCCAGGGCCCCCCTCGAACACCGGGGAGCTGTTTTTT
>TRBV7-9|TRBJ2-3|many|.
CASRRGFGGLTDTQYF
TGTGCCAGCCGCCGGGGGTTTGGGGGGTTAACAGATACGCAGTATTTT
>TRBV6-1|TRBJ2-3|many|TRBD2
CASSGAGGPDTQYF
TGTGCCAGCAGTGGAGCGGGAGGTCCAGATACGCAGTATTTT
>TRBV2|TRBJ1-1|.|.
CASSEWTEDSEAFF
TGTGCCAGCAGTGAATGGACGGAGGACAGTGAAGCTTTCTTT
>TRBV9|TRBJ2-3|many|.
CASSVGRSTDTQYF
TGTGCCAGCAGCGTAGGTCGGAGCACAGATACGCAGTATTTT
>TRBV29-1|TRBJ2-7|many|TRBD2
CSLGGVRDEQYF
TGCAGCTTGGGAGGGGTCCGCGACGAGCAGTACTTC
>TRBV4-2|TRBJ2-5|many|.
CASSQGGGAAVGETQYF
TGTGCCAGCAGCCAAGGAGGGGGTGCTGCGGTGGGAGAGACCCAGTACTTC
>TRBV5-6|TRBJ2-5|many|.
CASSLAIQETQYF
TGTGCCAGCAGCTTGGCGATCCAAGAGACCCAGTACTTC
>TRBV7-9|TRBJ2-3|many|.
CASSSLWGYNTDTQYF
TGTGCCAGCAGCTCCCTCTGGGGCTACAACACAGATACGCAGTATTTT
>TRBV9|TRBJ1-2|.|.
CASSVVPGVGYTF
TGTGCCAGCAGCGTAGTTCCAGGGGTTGGCTACACCTTC
>TRBV7-2|TRBJ1-1|.|.
CASSLVGTVPKAFF
TGTGCCAGCAGCTTAGTGGGGACGGTTCCTAAAGCTTTCTTT
>TRBV7-9|TRBJ2-3|.|TRBD1
CASSLTGDEQYF
TGTGCCAGCAGCTTAACAGGGGACGAGCAGTATTTT
>TRBV20-1|TRBJ2-5|.|TRBD2
CSARAGGRLETQYF
TGCAGCGCTAGGGCGGGAGGGCGTCTGGAGACCCAGTACTTC
>TRBV30|TRBJ1-1|.|.
CAWSTGSEAFF
TGTGCCTGGAGCACAGGGAGTGAAGCTTTCTTT
>TRBV4-1|TRBJ1-3|many|.
CASSVKPGSGNTIYF
TGCGCCAGCAGCGTCAAACCGGGGTCTGGAAACACCATATATTTT
>TRBV7-8|TRBJ2-6|.|.
CASSLATGANVLTF
TGTGCCAGCAGCTTAGCGACGGGGGCCAACGTCCTGACTTTC
>TRBV7-6|TRBJ2-5|.|TRBD2
CASSRTSGRIGETQYF
TGTGCCAGCAGCAGGACTAGCGGGAGAATCGGAGAGACCCAGTACTTC
>TRBV7-8|TRBJ1-4|.|.
CASSTSPGTSNEKLFF
TGTGCCAGCAGCACCTCTCCCGGGACTTCAAATGAAAAACTGTTTTTT
>TRBV7-2|TRBJ1-6|many|.
CASEDRGASLNSPLHF
TGTGCCAGCGAAGATAGAGGTGCTAGCCTGAATTCACCCCTCCACTTT
>TRBV7-2|TRBJ2-5|.|TRBD1
CASSLTGQGETQYF
TGCGCCAGCAGCTTAACGGGACAGGGGGAGACCCAGTACTTC
>TRBV7-3|TRBJ2-1|.|TRBD1
CASSRGQGTIEQFF
TGTGCTAGCAGCCGTGGACAGGGGACTATTGAGCAGTTCTTC
>TRBV7-9|TRBJ2-1|.|.
CASSGSGGNNEQFF
TGTGCCAGCAGCGGTTCAGGGGGGAACAATGAGCAGTTCTTC
>TRBV20-1|TRBJ1-2|.|.
CSAPRDLAGYTF
TGCAGTGCCCCTCGGGACTTGGCTGGCTACACCTTC
>TRBV10-2|TRBJ2-7|.|TRBD2
CASSFGTSGWYYKQYF
TGCGCCAGCAGTTTTGGGACTAGCGGTTGGTACTACAAGCAGTACTTC
>TRBV6-6|TRBJ1-2|many|TRBD1
CASSPTGGHDGYTF
TGTGCCAGCAGTCCGACAGGGGGGCATGATGGCTACACCTTC
>TRBV19|TRBJ2-7|many|.
CASTPGGMYEQYF
TGTGCCAGTACCCCTGGGGGTATGTACGAGCAGTACTTC
>TRBV19|TRBJ1-2|many|.
CASRAAGGADGYTF
TGTGCCAGTAGGGCCGCGGGGGGCGCGGATGGCTACACCTTC
>TRBV19|TRBJ2-7|.|TRBD2
CARGGEMLAGGPSEQYF
TGTGCCAGAGGGGGCGAGATGCTAGCGGGGGGGCCCAGCGAGCAGTACTTC
>TRBV7-2|TRBJ2-1|.|TRBD2
CASSLVTAGGLNNEQFF
TGTGCCAGCAGCTTAGTTACAGCGGGAGGCCTAAACAATGAGCAGTTCTTC
>TRBV5-4|TRBJ2-7|many|.
CASSGIPYEQYF
TGTGCCAGCAGCGGCATCCCTTACGAGCAGTACTTC
>TRBV6-5|TRBJ1-3|many|.
CASSQTARKFSGNTIYF
TGTGCCAGCAGCCAGACGGCACGGAAGTTCTCTGGAAACACCATATATTTT
>TRBV29-1|TRBJ2-1|many|.
CSVDILGYEQFF
TGCAGCGTTGACATCCTCGGGTATGAGCAGTTCTTC
>TRBV20-1|TRBJ2-5|.|.
CSAQDSGPGWTQYF
TGCAGTGCTCAGGATTCGGGCCCCGGGTGGACCCAGTACTTC
>TRBV11-2|TRBJ1-4|many|.
CASSPKLRNQKLFF
TGTGCCAGCAGCCCCAAATTACGGAATCAAAAACTGTTTTTT
>TRBV2|TRBJ1-2|.|.
CASSPGGQTRYGYTF
TGTGCCAGCTCACCCGGGGGACAAACACGCTATGGCTACACCTTC